This T cell receptor (beta chain) stems from a study of blood T cell repertoires in COVID-19 (TCRdb year 2020). Turning to the overall study: Collaborator samples came from the United States, Italy and Spain and covered acute and convalescent phases of COVID-19. The prospective study material was composed of cDNA or gDNA derived from T cells, B-cell-depleted T cells, or PBMCs. Deeply sampled blood TCRbeta repertoires from subjects exposed to, actively infected with, or recovered from COVID-19 were included in the dataset. A freely available public database, intended as a resource for researchers studying the immune response to SARS-CoV-2, is where the repertoires were released. Samples came from the ongoing ImmuneRACE study (first 160 participants) plus 1,254 subjects from 6 global collaborators. Sample metadata almost always included a de-identified subject ID, COVID-19 status, age in years and sex. HLA class I and class II types, where available, came from metadata supplied by the sample provider rather than from assay-based typing.

Results the study describes overall, beyond this receptor: The quantity of clinical and demographic metadata differed by source and by participant and was supplied without curation.

In the prospective study, participants were roughly 18 to 95 years old, resided in 25 or so geographic areas of the United States, and were enrolled through a virtual design. In the prospective study, participants were assigned to cohorts based on the clinical history participants reported in a screening survey and a study questionnaire. In the prospective study, whole blood, serum and a nasopharyngeal or oropharyngeal swab were collected from each participant by mobile phlebotomists. Participants in the prospective study had the option to provide additional blood draws and questionnaires over a roughly two-month period. Before DNA extraction, blood samples from the prospective study were shipped at room temperature or frozen. About this clone itself: It has no known antigen specificity. Base quality data are lacking; no much larger clone is found one base away.

Inclusive of the bounding cysteine and phenylalanine, the CDR3 is 14 residues long. Of the read, only the CDR3 DNA is kept; its 42 bases are in frame from base 1. V is pared back by 6 bases and J by 2 bases, with 11 bases lying between the germline termini. The CDR1 and CDR2 encoded by the germline V gene are SNHLY and FYNNEI. The immunoSEQ Assay, a bias-controlled multiplex PCR, was used to amplify TCRbeta CDR3 regions from genomic DNA. From the authors' description of their analysis: The number of nucleated cells in each sample was estimated from the amplification of reference gene primers within the assay. To quantify the absolute abundance of each unique TCRbeta CDR3 rearrangement, sequence reads were collapsed and filtered. For each sample, productive Simpson clonality was calculated as the square root of Simpson's diversity index across productive rearrangements. In its TCRdb copy, this immuneACCESS table keeps in-frame sequences only and misses some clones. Where compared with another copy, unresolved V genes explain less than half of these, and the others have no known cause. Clone size and V and J calls were adopted from that table, with D and trimming inferred from the DNA. The sample has around 420,000 clones on record, roughly 90% of them singletons. The ten largest clones represent approximately 2.1% of the sample.

Input material: PBMCs or T cells enriched from blood (not recorded which). The clonotype originates from a woman aged 40 to 50 with acute COVID-19. The V and J segments used are TRBV2 and TRBJ1-5, and the D gene may be TRBD1, 6 bases matching. CDR3 region: CASRYRVGNQPQHF. Here is the DNA: TGTGCCAGCAGGTACAGGGTTGGCAATCAGCCCCAGCATTTT.